The T cell receptor (beta chain) under discussion was sequenced for a study of blood T cell repertoires in COVID-19. Study-wide context: Nucleic acid was either cDNA or gDNA, and it came from T cells, B-cell-depleted T cells, or PBMCs.

Authors' methods: By means of reference gene primer amplification, nucleated cell counts were estimated. The protocol was immunoSEQ multiplex PCR, while the TCRdb copy is restricted to in-frame clones and leaves out a portion. V and J calls plus clone size are reproduced from that table; the DNA served to infer D and trimming. The sample includes 290,000 or so clones, roughly 86% of them seen just once. With 5 bases clipped from V and 1 base from J, the junction kept 4 bases outside the gene matches. The CDR3 is 14 amino acids. Looked up from germline, CDR1 is SGHKS and CDR2 is YYEKEE (reference sequence).

The specimen sequenced was peripheral blood. The V and J genes are TRBV5-5 and TRBJ2-3; 7 bases fit TRBD2. This clonotype was sampled from a man between 65 and 79 years old with acute or convalescent COVID-19. This CDR3 reads CASRQSGGTDTQYF. The CDR3 DNA reads TGTGCCAGCAGGCAGAGCGGGGGCACAGATACGCAGTATTTT.